Presented here are 14 T cell receptor beta chains from one specimen sequenced in a study of breast tumors, draining lymph nodes, adjacent tissues. The lymph nodes were axillary draining lymph nodes from breast cancer patients. TCRdb re-derived calls from the multiplex PCR reads in MiXCR, one entry per CDR3 protein. The sample holds 150,000 to 250,000 distinct CDR3 sequences, about 32% seen once. Input material: axillary lymph node tissue. The receptors stem from a female donor with breast cancer. Some clones in this sample may be carry-over from other donors' samples.

This chain uses TRBV28 with TRBJ1-2, with 8 bases fitting TRBD1. CDR1 MDHEN and CDR2 SYDVKM come from the germline V gene. The CDR3 has 15 residues. After removal of 6 bases from V and 7 bases from J, the junction contained 13 bases not matched to a gene. This CDR3 is CASRAYLQGAGGYTF. CDR3 DNA sequence: TGTGCCAGCAGAGCGTACCTCCAGGGGGCGGGTGGCTACACCTTC.

This clonotype was picked up a small number of times. With a much larger clone just one base away, this may be a read error. V usage is TRBV9 and J usage is TRBJ2-1; TRBD2 is a possible D gene (5 bases). This CDR3 contains 15 residues. The germline CDR1 and CDR2 sequences are SGDLS and YYNGEE. CDR3 amino acids: CASSDLDYSSNEPFF. CDR3 in DNA: TGTGCCAGCAGCGACCTTGACTACTCTTCCAATGAGCCGTTCTTC.

Concerning this clonotype: A read error may produce the germline difference seen at one junction end. The genes are TRBV11-2 and TRBJ1-2; TRBD1 matches 10 bases. The CDR3 totals 13 residues. Germline CDR1 is SGHAT and CDR2 is FQNNGV. The CDR3 nucleotides are TGCGCCAGCAGCTTAGGGACAGGGGCCGGCTACACCTTC. This codes for CASSLGTGAGYTF.

This clonotype occurred many times. The rearrangement joins TRBV3-1 to TRBJ1-2, with D possibly being TRBD1 (5 bases). CDR1 and CDR2 (germline): LGHDT, YNNKEL (reference sequence). V was pared by 3 bases and J by 2 bases, with 13 bases between. The CDR3 runs 15 residues. CDR3 residues: CASSHADRPNYGYTF. In DNA form, the CDR3 reads TGTGCCAGCAGCCACGCTGACAGACCCAACTATGGCTACACCTTC. The variable domain in full, with the rest retrieved from reference TRBV3-1 and TRBJ1-2, is DTAVSQTPKYLVTQMGNDKSIKCEQNLGHDTMYWYKQDSKKFLKIMFSYNNKELIINETVPNRFSPKSPDKAHLNLHINSLELGDSAVYFCASSHADRPNYGYTFGSGTRLTVV.

The sample holds many counts of this clonotype. CDR3 sequence reads: CAISGGYGYTF. CDR3 DNA: TGTGCCATCAGTGGGGGTTATGGCTACACCTTC. The chain recombines TRBV10-3 with TRBJ1-2; D ambiguous. CDR1 is ENHRY, CDR2 SYGVKD, per germline. The V end lost 4 bases, the J end lost 5 bases, and 5 bases lay between the germline ends. The CDR3 contains 11 residues.

The count of this clonotype is one. The V and J genes are TRBV7-9 and TRBJ2-2, with 10 bases lining up with TRBD1. Germline assignment: CDR1 SEHNR and CDR2 FQNEAQ (reference sequence). The V segment lost 5 bases and the J segment 3 bases; nucleotides outside the gene matches: 6. The CDR3 length is 16 residues. Here the CDR3 reads CASSLWTGGDTGELFF. DNA of the CDR3: TGTGCCAGCAGCCTTTGGACAGGGGGAGACACCGGGGAGCTGTTTTTT.

This clonotype appeared many times. The genes are TRBV12-3 or TRBV12-4 and TRBJ2-3; TRBD1 agrees at 8 bases. J gave up 8 bases and V 6 bases, and 7 bases lay outside the gene matches. There are 13 residues in the CDR3. This CDR3 reads CASRAGQASTQYF. The CDR3 bases are TGTGCCAGCAGGGCGGGACAGGCCAGTACGCAGTATTTT.

This clonotype was seen many times. CDR3 residues: CASSADRYNEQFF. The CDR3 bases are TGTGCCAGCTCAGCGGACAGGTACAATGAGCAGTTCTTC. V is TRBV18 and J is TRBJ2-1; 7 nucleotides agree with TRBD1. J was trimmed by 4 bases and V by 5 bases; bases with no gene match: 2. Germline V gene lookup returns CDR1 KGHSH and CDR2 LQKENI. This CDR3 spans 13 amino acids.

This clonotype was seen repeatedly, ten times or more. At one end, the junction sequence differs from germline, possibly due to a read error. The genes are TRBV9 and TRBJ2-5; D might be TRBD1 or TRBD2, each matching 5 bases. CDR3 length: 14 amino acids. The V gene's germline CDR1 is SGDLS and CDR2 YYNGEE. The CDR3: CASSVGQGGETQSF. The CDR3 DNA sequence: TGTGCCAGCAGCGTAGGGCAGGGTGGGGAGACCCAGTCCTTC.

This clonotype has ten or more counts. This chain links TRBV7-9 with TRBJ2-7; D may be TRBD1 (5 bases). The CDR3 spans 16 residues. Germline CDR1 SEHNR, CDR2 FQNEAQ (reference sequence). Trimming took off 5 bases at V and 5 bases at J, with 22 bases between the two ends. The CDR3 reads CASSTPSWGNVNEQYF. The CDR3 DNA is TGTGCCAGCAGCACGCCCTCATGGGGCAACGTGAACGAGCAGTACTTC.

Ten or more counts support this clonotype. The chain carries TRBV5-8 and TRBJ1-2; D uncertain. V lost 0 bases and J lost 3, with 3 bases in between. Germline CDR1 is SGHTS and CDR2 is YDEGEE. This CDR3 contains 12 residues. The CDR3 here is CASSLDDYGYTF. CDR3 DNA sequence: TGTGCCAGCAGCTTGGATGACTATGGCTACACCTTC.

The chain couples TRBV7-8 to TRBJ2-3, with 7 bases identical to TRBD1. This CDR3 is 13 amino acids long. Trimming removed 5 bases from V and 4 bases from J; junction bases left unmatched: 3. Germline V CDR1 and CDR2: SGHVS, FQNEAQ. DNA of the CDR3: TGTGCCAGCAGCCAAGGGGGCGCAGATACGCAGTATTTT. As protein: CASSQGGADTQYF. The full variable domain, completed using reference TRBV7-8 and TRBJ2-3, is GAGVSQSPRYKVAKRGQDVALRCDPISGHVSLFWYQQALGQGPEFLTYFQNEAQLDKSGLPSDRFFAERPEGSVSTLKIQRTQQEDSAVYLCASSQGGADTQYFGPGTRLTVL.

There are many counts of this clonotype. One end of the junction varies from germline; a read error may be responsible. V and J are TRBV6-6 and TRBJ1-2; 7 bases map to TRBD1. The CDR3 contains 14 residues. Per germline, CDR1 MNHNY and CDR2 SVGAGI (reference sequence). The CDR3 spells CASSHSEGAPGYTF. Written as DNA, the CDR3 is TGTGCCAGCAGTCACTCGGAGGGGGCGCCTGGCTACACCTTC.

V gene TRBV20-1 combines with J gene TRBJ2-1; the match to TRBD1 covers 12 bases. The CDR3 sequence is 12 residues long. Per germline, CDR1 DFQATT and CDR2 SNEGSKA (reference sequence). The trim removed 6 bases at V and 13 bases at J, leaving 7 bases unmatched. The DNA for the CDR3 is TGCAGTGCACCGCGGGGACAGGGGGCCCAGTTCTTC. Its protein product is CSAPRGQGAQFF.